This entry features one T cell receptor (beta chain) sequence. The data were obtained in a study of blood T cells in healthy people across ages. Deletions cut 3 bases from V and 8 bases from J, with 9 bases between. Per germline, CDR1 SGDLS and CDR2 YYNGEE. The CDR3 consists of 13 residues. A J-beta primer mix and a sample-barcoded 5' primer were used in a second PCR of roughly 7 to 12 cycles. TCRdb reanalysed the 5' RACE reads using MiXCR and keeps one entry per CDR3 protein. The sample consists of about 1,400,000 distinct CDR3 sequences, roughly 40% of them appearing once. No fewer than 7 million PBMCs went into each sample.

The sequenced material came from blood. The TCR comes from a young woman in good health. This chain links TRBV9 with TRBJ1-6; weak D call: TRBD1 (6 bases). CDR3 in amino acids: CASSADRDSPLHF. CDR3 coding DNA: TGTGCCAGCAGCGCGGACAGAGATTCACCCCTCCACTTT.